This T cell receptor beta chain was obtained from a study of cytomegalovirus exposure and HLA in healthy donors. Overall study: Around 86 million unique TCRs, all from HLA-typed donors, were included in an early release of the data. Findings and limits, study-wide: For most TCR beta V segments, an earlier analysis put the productive rate at about 90% or about 30% of the time.

The length of the CDR3 is 16 residues. The V and J ends lost 1 base and 0 bases, in that order; junction bases with no gene match: 2. Germline values: CDR1 KGHSH, CDR2 LQKENI. A word on this clone: Antigen: not known.

The PCR contained 60 Vbeta and 13 Jbeta primers. Here immunoSEQ multiplex PCR was the method, and the copy in TCRdb shows in-frame clones only, minus some. The sample records around 70,000 clones, 65% to 80% being singletons. The J gene is TRBJ2-1, the V gene TRBV18; 8 bases align to TRBD2. The sequenced sample was PBMCs. The source is a male donor in good health and CMV-seropositive. The CDR3 bases are TGTGCCAGCTCACCACTGAGCGGGAGCTCCTACAATGAGCAGTTCTTC. This translates into CASSPLSGSSYNEQFF.